This T cell receptor beta chain was identified in a study of blood T cell repertoires in COVID-19. Per the original data handling: Estimated nucleated cell counts came from reference gene primer amplification. The method was immunoSEQ multiplex PCR; TCRdb's version includes in-frame clones alone and lacks a portion of them. Clone size and the V and J calls come from that table; the DNA yielded D and trimming. The profile shows around 170,000 clones, 80% to 90% of them singletons. Sequenced input: PBMCs or T cells enriched from blood (not recorded which). The origin of this receptor is a woman between 50 and 59 years old who had recovered from COVID-19.

The CDR3 loop reads CASGTGNSPLHF. CDR3 nucleotides: TGTGCCAGCGGGACAGGGAATTCACCCCTCCACTTT. V and J are TRBV10-3 and TRBJ1-6, with TRBD1 matching over 9 bases. The V gene's germline CDR1 is ENHRY and CDR2 SYGVKD. V gave up 10 bases and J gave up 7 bases; unmatched junction bases: 2. This CDR3 is 12 amino acids long.